This T cell receptor (beta chain) appears in the sequencing data of a study of lymphopenia after photon versus proton radiotherapy. General study findings and limits: Proton therapy kept repertoires fairly stable, unlike photons, which gained effector/memory cells. Oligoclonal CD8+ Temra expansion after nadir drove photon patients' diversity drop. Better survival with proton therapy was suggested as possible, not demonstrated. In patients who died, overall survival fell as post-nadir TCR diversity dropped more.

Profiled with immunoSEQ multiplex PCR; TCRdb holds only in-frame clones, not every one. The sample records approximately 21,000 clones, approximately 81% being singletons. Germline-derived CDR1 and CDR2 are GTSNPN and SVGIG (reference sequence). Losses at the gene ends were 0 bases for V and 7 bases for J; bases not matched to a gene: 17. The CDR3 is 18 residues long. This clone appeared a few times. Its specificity is unknown. This sample comprised peripheral blood, obtained from a patient treated with photon-based radiotherapy. The TCR sequence derives from a man aged 55 to 70 with pancreatic cancer. The chain combines TRBV30 with TRBJ2-1, with TRBD2 identical over 8 bases. The CDR3 nucleotides read TGTGCCTGGAGTGTACGTCTGCGGGGGGTGCTTTTTAGGAATGAGCAGTTCTTC. It codes for CAWSVRLRGVLFRNEQFF.